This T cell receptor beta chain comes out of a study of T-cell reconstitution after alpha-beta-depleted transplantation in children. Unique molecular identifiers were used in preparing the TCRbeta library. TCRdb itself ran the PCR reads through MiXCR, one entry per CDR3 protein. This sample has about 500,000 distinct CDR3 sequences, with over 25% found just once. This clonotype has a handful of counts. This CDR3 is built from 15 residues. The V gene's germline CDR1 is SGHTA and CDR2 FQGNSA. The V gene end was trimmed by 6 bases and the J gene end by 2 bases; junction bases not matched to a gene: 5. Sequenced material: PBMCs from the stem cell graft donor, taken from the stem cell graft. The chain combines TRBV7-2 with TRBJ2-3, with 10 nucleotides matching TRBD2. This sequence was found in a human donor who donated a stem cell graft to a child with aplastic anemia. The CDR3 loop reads CASRWTSGSTDTQYF. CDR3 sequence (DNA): TGTGCCAGCAGGTGGACTAGCGGTTCCACAGATACGCAGTATTTT.